This T cell receptor beta chain was sequenced for a study of technical replicates of blood from a handful of donors (dated by TCRdb to between 2016 and 2019). This clone was counted once. Its antigen target is currently unknown. No much larger clone is present one base from it, and per-base qualities are unavailable. The library was generated by the immunoSEQ multiplex PCR assay. Imported from immuneACCESS, the table was reduced by TCRdb to in-frame sequences with V and J called. These copies leave out some clones; in studies compared against another copy, an unresolved V gene accounts for under half, and the cause of the remainder is not known. The sample data list tens of thousands of clones, and approximately 96% of these were observed just once. 0.3% to 0.4% of the sample goes to the ten largest clones. Reading from cysteine to phenylalanine, the CDR3 counts 16 amino acids. Solely the CDR3 DNA is kept, with 48 bases framed from the first base. CDR1 and CDR2 (SGHRS, YFSETQ) derive from the germline V gene. V drops 0 bases and J drops 2 bases, leaving 12 bases in between.

The V and J genes are TRBV5-1 and TRBJ1-5; TRBD1 is perhaps the D gene, given 5 matching bases. Sequencing was done on a sample of T cells isolated from PBMCs. The sequence derives from a human donor in good health. The nucleotide sequence is given as TGCGCCAGCAGCTTGGAGGGCGGGGGAGGCAATCAGCCCCAGCATTTT. It translates to CASSLEGGGGNQPQHF.